Below are 7 T cell receptor beta chains sequenced from a single sample in a study of blood T cell repertoires in COVID-19. Profiled with immunoSEQ multiplex PCR; TCRdb holds only in-frame clones, not every one. The sample shows approximately 130,000 clones, about 77% of them seen only once. Specimen: peripheral blood. These receptor sequences come from a man of 80 years or more with acute or convalescent COVID-19.

The V call is TRBV7-6, the J call TRBJ1-2; D possibly corresponds to TRBD1 (6 bases). Germline CDR1 and CDR2: SGHVS and FNYEAQ. V shed 4 bases and J shed 2 bases, with 8 bases lying between them. The CDR3 totals 13 residues. The CDR3 loop reads CASSYGQNYGYTF. The CDR3 DNA is TGTGCCAGCAGCTACGGACAGAACTATGGCTACACCTTC.

This sequence joins TRBV11-2 and TRBJ2-1, with 7 bases identical to TRBD1. V trimming: 5 bases; J trimming: 9 bases; junction bases outside the gene matches: 10. Germline CDR1 and CDR2: SGHAT and FQNNGV. The CDR3 sequence is 14 residues long. The CDR3 sequence is CASSPDRVLSEQFF. CDR3 sequence (DNA): TGTGCCAGCAGCCCAGACAGGGTCCTCAGTGAGCAGTTCTTC.

The V call is TRBV10-3, the J call TRBJ1-4, with TRBD1 matching over 9 bases. The CDR3 totals 15 residues. V shed 2 bases and J 6 bases; nucleotides not matched to a gene: 4. Germline values: CDR1 ENHRY, CDR2 SYGVKD. The CDR3 region is CAISEETGGDEKLFF. In nucleotides, the CDR3 is TGTGCCATCAGTGAGGAGACAGGGGGGGATGAAAAACTGTTTTTT.

V gene TRBV5-1 combines with J gene TRBJ2-5, with 8 bases aligning to TRBD2. CDR1 and CDR2 (germline): SGHRS, YFSETQ. Trimming took 4 bases from V and 1 from J; bases not matched to a gene: 12. The CDR3 is 17 amino acids. CDR3: CASSPNPGGGPQETQYF. DNA for the CDR3: TGCGCCAGCAGCCCAAATCCCGGGGGGGGTCCCCAAGAGACCCAGTACTTC.

As to this clone: Other DNA sequences in the same sample also yield this CDR3. The gene calls are TRBV5-1 and TRBJ1-1; tentatively, D is TRBD1 (6 bases). The CDR3 is 13 amino acids. Germline loops: CDR1 SGHRS, CDR2 YFSETQ. Trimming pared 3 bases from V and 1 base from J, leaving 7 bases between. DNA for the CDR3: TGCGCCAGCAGCTCACAGGGGAACACTGAAGCTTTCTTT. This gives the protein CASSSQGNTEAFF.

This rearrangement joins TRBV5-1 to TRBJ2-5; 10 bases fit TRBD2. The V gene end was trimmed by 3 bases and the J gene end by 2 bases; junction bases not matched to a gene: 7. The CDR3 totals 16 residues. The germline CDR1 and CDR2 sequences are SGHRS and YFSETQ. CDR3: CASSSSGLAVQETQYF. The CDR3 DNA reads as TGCGCCAGCAGCTCGAGCGGACTAGCGGTTCAAGAGACCCAGTACTTC.

The chain has TRBV6-5 and TRBJ2-5, with TRBD2 matching 12 bases. Germline V lookup: CDR1 MNHEY, CDR2 SVGAGI. CDR3 length equals 15 residues. J gave up 1 base and V 6 bases, and 3 bases lay outside the gene matches. The CDR3 nucleotides read TGTGCCAGCAGGCAGACTAGCGGGGGCCAAGAGACCCAGTACTTC. It encodes CASRQTSGGQETQYF.